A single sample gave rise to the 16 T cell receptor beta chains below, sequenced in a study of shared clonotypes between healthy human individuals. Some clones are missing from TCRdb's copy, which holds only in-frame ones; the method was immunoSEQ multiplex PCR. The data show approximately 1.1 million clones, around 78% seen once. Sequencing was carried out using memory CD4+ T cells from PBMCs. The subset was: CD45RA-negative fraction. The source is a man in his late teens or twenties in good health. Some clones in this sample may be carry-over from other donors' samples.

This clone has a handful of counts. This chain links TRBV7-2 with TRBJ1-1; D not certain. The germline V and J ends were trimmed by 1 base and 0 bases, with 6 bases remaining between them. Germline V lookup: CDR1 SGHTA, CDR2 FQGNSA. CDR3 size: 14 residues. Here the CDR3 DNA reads TGTGCCAGCAGCTTAGGGGTCATGAACACTGAAGCTTTCTTT. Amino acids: CASSLGVMNTEAFF.

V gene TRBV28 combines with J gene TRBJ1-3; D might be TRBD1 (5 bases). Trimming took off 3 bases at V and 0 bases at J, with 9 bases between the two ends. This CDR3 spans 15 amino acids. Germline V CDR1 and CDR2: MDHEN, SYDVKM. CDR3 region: CASSFGDFSGNTIYF. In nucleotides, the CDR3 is TGTGCCAGCAGTTTTGGGGACTTCTCTGGAAACACCATATATTTT.

CDR3 DNA sequence: TGTGCCAGCAGAGTGGACTATGGCTACACCTTC. As protein: CASRVDYGYTF. This sequence joins TRBV2 and TRBJ1-2; D call uncertain. This CDR3 comprises 11 residues. Germline lookup yields CDR1 SNHLY and CDR2 FYNNEI. Trimming stripped 6 bases from V and 3 bases from J, with 5 bases between.

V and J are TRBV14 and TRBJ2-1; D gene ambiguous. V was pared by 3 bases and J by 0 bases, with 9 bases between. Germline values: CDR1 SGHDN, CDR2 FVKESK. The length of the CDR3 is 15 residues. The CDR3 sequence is CASSQPDRSYNEQFF. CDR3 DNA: TGTGCCAGCAGCCAGCCGGACCGCTCCTACAATGAGCAGTTCTTC.

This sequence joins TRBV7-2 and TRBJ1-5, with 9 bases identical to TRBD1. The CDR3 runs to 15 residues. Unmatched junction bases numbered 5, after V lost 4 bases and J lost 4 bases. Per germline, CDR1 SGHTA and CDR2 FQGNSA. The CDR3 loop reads CASSSPGQGNQPQHF. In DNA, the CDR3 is TGTGCCAGCAGCTCACCGGGACAGGGAAATCAGCCCCAGCATTTT.

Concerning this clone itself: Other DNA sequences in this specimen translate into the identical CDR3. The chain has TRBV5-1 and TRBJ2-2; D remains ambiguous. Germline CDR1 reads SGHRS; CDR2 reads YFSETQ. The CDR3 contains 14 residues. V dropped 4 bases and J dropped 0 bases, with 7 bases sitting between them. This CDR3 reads CASSPNPNTGELFF. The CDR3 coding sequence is TGCGCCAGCAGCCCTAACCCGAACACCGGGGAGCTGTTTTTT.

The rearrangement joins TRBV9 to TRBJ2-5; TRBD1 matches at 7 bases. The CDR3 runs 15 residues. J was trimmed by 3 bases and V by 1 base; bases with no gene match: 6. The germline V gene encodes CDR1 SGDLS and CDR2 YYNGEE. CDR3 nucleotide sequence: TGTGCCAGCAGCGTAAGGGGACAGCAAAAAGAGACCCAGTACTTC. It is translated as CASSVRGQQKETQYF.

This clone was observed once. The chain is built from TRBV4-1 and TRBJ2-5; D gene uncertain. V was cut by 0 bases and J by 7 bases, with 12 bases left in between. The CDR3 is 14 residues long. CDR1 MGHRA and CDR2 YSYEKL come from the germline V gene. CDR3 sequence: CASSQDSAGGTQYF. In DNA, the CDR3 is TGCGCCAGCAGCCAAGACAGTGCCGGCGGGACCCAGTACTTC.

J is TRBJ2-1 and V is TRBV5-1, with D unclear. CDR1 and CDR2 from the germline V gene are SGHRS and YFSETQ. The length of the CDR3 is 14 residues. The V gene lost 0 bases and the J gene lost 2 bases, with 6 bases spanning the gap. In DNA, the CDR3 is TGCGCCAGCAGCTTGGTGGACCCCTACAATGAGCAGTTCTTC. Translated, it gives CASSLVDPYNEQFF.

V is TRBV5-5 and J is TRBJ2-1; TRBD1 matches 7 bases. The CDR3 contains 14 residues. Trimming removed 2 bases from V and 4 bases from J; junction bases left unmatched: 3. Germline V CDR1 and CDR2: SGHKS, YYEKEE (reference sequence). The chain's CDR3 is CASSFGTVYNEQFF. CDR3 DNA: TGTGCCAGCAGCTTCGGGACAGTTTACAATGAGCAGTTCTTC.

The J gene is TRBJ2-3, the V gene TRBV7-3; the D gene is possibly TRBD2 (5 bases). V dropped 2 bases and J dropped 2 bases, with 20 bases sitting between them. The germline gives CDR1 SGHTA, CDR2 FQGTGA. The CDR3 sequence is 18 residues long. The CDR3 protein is CASSLRVLAKTSTDTQYF. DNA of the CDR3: TGTGCCAGCAGCTTACGTGTGTTAGCGAAAACATCCACAGATACGCAGTATTTT. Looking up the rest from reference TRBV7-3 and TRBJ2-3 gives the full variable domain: GAGVSQTPSNKVTEKGKYVELRCDPISGHTALYWYRQSLGQGPEFLIYFQGTGAADDSGLPNDRFFAVRPEGSVSTLKIQRTERGDSAVYLCASSLRVLAKTSTDTQYFGPGTRLTVL.

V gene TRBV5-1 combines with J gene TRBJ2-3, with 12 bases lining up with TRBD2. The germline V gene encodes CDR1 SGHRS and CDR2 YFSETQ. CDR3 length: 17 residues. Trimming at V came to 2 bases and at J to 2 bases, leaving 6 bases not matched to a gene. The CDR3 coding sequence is TGCGCCAGCAGCTTTTCTAGGACTAGCGGGAACACAGATACGCAGTATTTT. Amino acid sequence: CASSFSRTSGNTDTQYF.

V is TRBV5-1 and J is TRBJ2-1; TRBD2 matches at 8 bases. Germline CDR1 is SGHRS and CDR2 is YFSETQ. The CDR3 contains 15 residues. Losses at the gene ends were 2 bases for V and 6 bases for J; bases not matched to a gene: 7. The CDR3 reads CASSFGTSTANEQFF. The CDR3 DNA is TGCGCCAGCAGCTTTGGGACTAGTACCGCCAATGAGCAGTTCTTC.

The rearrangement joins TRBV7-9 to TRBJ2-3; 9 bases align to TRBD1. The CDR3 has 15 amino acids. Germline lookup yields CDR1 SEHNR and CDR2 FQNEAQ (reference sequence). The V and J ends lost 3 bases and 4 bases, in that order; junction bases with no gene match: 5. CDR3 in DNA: TGTGCCAGCAGCTTTGGGACAGGGTCTTCAGATACGCAGTATTTT. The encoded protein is CASSFGTGSSDTQYF.

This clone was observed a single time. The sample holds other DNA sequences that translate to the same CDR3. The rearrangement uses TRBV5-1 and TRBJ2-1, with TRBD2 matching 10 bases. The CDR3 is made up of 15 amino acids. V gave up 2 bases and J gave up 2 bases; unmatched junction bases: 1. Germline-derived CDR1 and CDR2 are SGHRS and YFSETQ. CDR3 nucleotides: TGCGCCAGCAGCTTCCTAGCGGGAGCCTACAATGAGCAGTTCTTC. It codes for CASSFLAGAYNEQFF.

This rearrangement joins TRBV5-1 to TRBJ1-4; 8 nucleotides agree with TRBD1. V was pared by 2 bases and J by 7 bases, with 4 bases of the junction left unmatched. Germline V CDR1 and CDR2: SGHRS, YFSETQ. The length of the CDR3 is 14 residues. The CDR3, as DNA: TGCGCCAGCAGCTTTCAGGGGGCGGGTGAAAAACTGTTTTTT. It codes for CASSFQGAGEKLFF.